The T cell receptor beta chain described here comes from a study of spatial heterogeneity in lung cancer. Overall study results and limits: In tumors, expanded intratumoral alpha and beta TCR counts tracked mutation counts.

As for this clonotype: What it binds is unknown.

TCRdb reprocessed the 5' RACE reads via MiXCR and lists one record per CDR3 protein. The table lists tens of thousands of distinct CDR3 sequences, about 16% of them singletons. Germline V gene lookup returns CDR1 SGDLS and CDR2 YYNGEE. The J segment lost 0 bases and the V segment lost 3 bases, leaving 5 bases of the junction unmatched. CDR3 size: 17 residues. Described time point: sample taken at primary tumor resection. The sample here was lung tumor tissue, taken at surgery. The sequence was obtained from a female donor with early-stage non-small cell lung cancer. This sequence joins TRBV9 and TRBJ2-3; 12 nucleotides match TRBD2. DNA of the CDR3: TGTGCCAGCAGCGCAAGACTAGCGGGAGTTAGCACAGATACGCAGTATTTT. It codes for CASSARLAGVSTDTQYF.